The 6 T cell receptor beta chains below come from one sample, sequenced in a study of preoperative IRX-2 immunotherapy in early breast cancer. Treatment denoted: preoperative locoregional IRX-2 cytokine immunotherapy. TCRdb's copy holds only in-frame clones and misses some; the assay was immunoSEQ multiplex PCR. The repertoire holds 34,000 or so clones, with 75% to 90% as singletons. The sample here was lymph node tissue, taken from a patient treated with IRX-2 immunotherapy. The receptors here all came from a human donor with breast cancer.

V and J are TRBV29-1 and TRBJ2-6; the D is unclear. The ends were cut back, 4 bases at V and 19 bases at J, with 20 bases in the middle. The germline V gene encodes CDR1 SQVTM and CDR2 ANQGSEA. The CDR3 has 12 residues. The CDR3, as DNA: TGCAGCGTTGTTTACTCCGGCGGATCCGCCACTTTC. Translation: CSVVYSGGSATF.

This clone is medium-sized. The genes are TRBV15 and TRBJ2-5; the D gene is possibly TRBD1 (6 bases). This CDR3 region has 14 residues. With 1 base removed from V and 5 bases from J, the gap between germline ends came to 11 bases. CDR1 is LNHNV and CDR2 is YYDKDF in the germline V gene (reference sequence). This CDR3 reads CATSRAQGLETQYF. CDR3 bases: TGTGCCACCAGCAGAGCACAGGGTCTGGAGACCCAGTACTTC. Looking up the rest from reference TRBV15 and TRBJ2-5 gives the full variable domain: DAMVIQNPRYQVTQFGKPVTLSCSQTLNHNVMYWYQQKSSQAPKLLFHYYDKDFNNEADTPDNFQSRRPNTSFCFLDIRSPGLGDTAMYLCATSRAQGLETQYFGPGTRLLVL.

The chain combines TRBV14 with TRBJ2-3; no definite D call. The CDR3 spans 12 residues. V lost 0 bases and J 11 bases, leaving 9 bases between the germline ends. CDR1 SGHDN and CDR2 FVKESK come from the germline V gene. In DNA form, the CDR3 reads TGTGCCAGCAGCCAAGATTGGAGTGTGCAGTATTTT. It encodes CASSQDWSVQYF.

This clone came up once. The chain couples TRBV18 to TRBJ1-3; 10 bases agree with TRBD1. CDR3 length: 17 amino acids. V dropped 3 bases and J dropped 0; count of bases not matched to a gene: 5. Germline V gene lookup returns CDR1 KGHSH and CDR2 LQKENI. CDR3 region: CASSPRTGGRSGNTIYF. CDR3 coding DNA: TGTGCCAGCTCACCTCGGACAGGGGGACGCTCTGGAAACACCATATATTTT.

V is TRBV30 and J is TRBJ1-2; D call uncertain. Germline CDR1 reads GTSNPN; CDR2 reads SVGIG (reference sequence). The V gene lost 0 bases and the J gene lost 0 bases, with 11 bases spanning the gap. The CDR3 runs to 15 residues. The CDR3 nucleotides are TGTGCCTGGAGTGTTTTAGGCAGAGCTAACTATGGCTACACCTTC. It specifies CAWSVLGRANYGYTF.

The J gene is TRBJ2-3, the V gene TRBV5-1; D possibly matches TRBD1 or TRBD2 (5 bases each). CDR1 and CDR2 from the germline V gene are SGHRS and YFSETQ. Trimming cost V 6 bases and J 6 bases, with 20 bases left between them. The CDR3 has 15 residues. CDR3 sequence reads: CASNQGDGTTDTQYF. CDR3 DNA sequence: TGCGCCAGCAACCAAGGGGACGGAACCACGGATACGCAGTATTTT.